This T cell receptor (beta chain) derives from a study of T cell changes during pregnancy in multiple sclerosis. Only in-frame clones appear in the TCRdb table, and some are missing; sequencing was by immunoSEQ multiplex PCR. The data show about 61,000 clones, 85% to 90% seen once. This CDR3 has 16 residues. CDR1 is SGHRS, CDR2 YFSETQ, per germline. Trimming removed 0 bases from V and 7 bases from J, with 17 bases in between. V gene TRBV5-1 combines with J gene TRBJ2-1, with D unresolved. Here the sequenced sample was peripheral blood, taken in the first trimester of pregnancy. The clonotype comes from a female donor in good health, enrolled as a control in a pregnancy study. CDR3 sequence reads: CASSLESALVGNEQFF. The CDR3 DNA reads TGCGCCAGCAGCTTGGAATCTGCCCTAGTAGGAAATGAGCAGTTCTTC.